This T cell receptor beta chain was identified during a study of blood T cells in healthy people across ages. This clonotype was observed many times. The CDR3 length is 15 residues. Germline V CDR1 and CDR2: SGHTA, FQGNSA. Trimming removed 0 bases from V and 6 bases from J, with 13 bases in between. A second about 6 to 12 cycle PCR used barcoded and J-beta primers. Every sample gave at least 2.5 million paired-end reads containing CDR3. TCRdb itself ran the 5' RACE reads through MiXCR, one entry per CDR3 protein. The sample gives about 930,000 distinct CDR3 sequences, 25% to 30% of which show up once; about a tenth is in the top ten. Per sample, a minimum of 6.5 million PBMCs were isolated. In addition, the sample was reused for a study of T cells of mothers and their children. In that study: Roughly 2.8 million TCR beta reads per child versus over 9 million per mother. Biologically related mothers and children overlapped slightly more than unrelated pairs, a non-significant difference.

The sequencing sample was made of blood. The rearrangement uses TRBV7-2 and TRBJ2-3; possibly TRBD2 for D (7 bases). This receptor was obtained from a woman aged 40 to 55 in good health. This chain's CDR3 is CASSLAGGEVDTQYF. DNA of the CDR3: TGTGCCAGCAGCTTAGCAGGGGGGGAGGTGGATACGCAGTATTTT.